This T cell receptor beta chain was obtained from a study of blood T cell repertoires in COVID-19. The V gene lost 2 bases and the J gene lost 10 bases, with 11 bases spanning the gap. The CDR3 totals 13 residues. The V gene's germline CDR1 is SGHDN and CDR2 FVKESK. Sequenced by immunoSEQ multiplex PCR; TCRdb stores in-frame clones only, minus some. The repertoire consists of some 70,000 clones, with 88% occurring once and the leading ten covering 10%. Cohort 3 recovered donors had two negative PCRs, clearance, or symptom resolution. What was sequenced was PBMCs or T cells enriched from blood (not recorded which). The chain uses TRBV14 and TRBJ1-4; D is ambiguous. The receptor comes from a woman between 35 and 50 years old who had recovered from COVID-19. CDR3 loop: CASSQLPGGKLFF. The CDR3, as DNA: TGTGCCAGCAGCCAATTACCCGGTGGAAAACTGTTTTTT.